These 15 T cell receptor beta chains were sequenced from one sample in a study of T cells in Graves' hyperthyroidism and ophthalmopathy. RNA transcripts provided the source from which TCR beta CDR3 regions were amplified. The HTBI primer set drove a first-round RT-PCR of the TCR CDR3. TCRdb re-analysed the multiplex PCR reads in MiXCR, keeping a single row per CDR3 protein. Here the sample spans fewer than 450,000 distinct CDR3 sequences, roughly 17% being singletons. The sequencing input was blood. These receptors were collected from a woman in her thirties with Graves' hyperthyroidism that later progressed to Graves' ophthalmopathy.

This clonotype appeared many times. V is TRBV12-3 or TRBV12-4 and J is TRBJ2-6; D remains ambiguous. The CDR3 contains 16 residues. Deletions cut 6 bases from V and 0 bases from J, with 12 bases between. The CDR3 protein is CASSLMVSSGANVLTF. The CDR3 nucleotides are TGTGCCAGCAGCCTTATGGTCAGCTCTGGGGCCAACGTCCTGACTTTC.

This clonotype was counted at least ten times. This sequence joins TRBV2 and TRBJ1-2; no firm D call. Trimming shortened V by 7 bases and J by 6 bases, and 21 bases separated the two germline ends. The germline V gene has CDR1 SNHLY and CDR2 FYNNEI. The CDR3 loop spans 15 amino acids. Here the CDR3 DNA reads TGTGCCAGCACCCGGGGTGTGCTCGGCATACATGGCTACACCTTC. Translated, it gives CASTRGVLGIHGYTF.

V and J are TRBV3-1 and TRBJ2-7; perhaps TRBD1 as D (5 bases). The CDR3 sequence is 14 residues long. Trimming took 0 bases from V and 6 from J, leaving 12 bases between them. In germline, CDR1 is LGHDT, CDR2 YNNKEL (reference sequence). CDR3 sequence (DNA): TGTGCCAGCAGCCAAGACAGGGTAGAGCGCGAGCAGTACTTC. Its protein is CASSQDRVEREQYF.

At least ten counts were recorded for this clonotype. The V and J genes are TRBV5-1 and TRBJ2-6; D not resolved. CDR1 and CDR2 (germline): SGHRS, YFSETQ. Trimming shortened V by 5 bases and J by 0 bases, and 12 bases separated the two germline ends. This CDR3 has 16 residues. CDR3 amino acids: CASSIMPSSGANVLTF. The CDR3 DNA follows: TGCGCCAGCAGTATCATGCCCAGCTCTGGGGCCAACGTCCTGACTTTC.

The chain carries TRBV24-1 and TRBJ2-3; D gene unclear. Germline loops: CDR1 KGHDR, CDR2 SFDVKD. This CDR3 has 13 residues. Trimming took off 4 bases at V and 4 bases at J, with 8 bases between the two ends. This chain's CDR3 is CATSEYSADTQYF. Here the CDR3 DNA reads TGTGCCACCAGTGAATATTCCGCAGATACGCAGTATTTT.

This clonotype was detected many times. The chain employs TRBV20-1 and TRBJ2-1, with a tentative D call TRBD1 (6 bases). CDR3 length equals 14 residues. V lost 0 bases to trimming and J lost 8 bases, with 14 bases between them. The germline V gene encodes CDR1 DFQATT and CDR2 SNEGSKA (reference sequence). Written as DNA, the CDR3 is TGCAGTGCTAGAGATCCAGGGGTATTGGATGAGCAGTTCTTC. Its protein product is CSARDPGVLDEQFF.

This chain uses TRBV27 with TRBJ2-7; TRBD1 matches 7 bases. CDR3 length: 15 residues. The germline CDR1 and CDR2 sequences are MNHEY and SMNVEV (reference sequence). Trimming removed 3 bases from V and 0 bases from J; junction bases left unmatched: 5. The CDR3 DNA sequence: TGTGCCAGCAGTTTCCTGGACAGGCGCTCCTACGAGCAGTACTTC. The encoded protein is CASSFLDRRSYEQYF.

Many counts were recorded for this clonotype. This rearrangement joins TRBV5-1 to TRBJ2-4; D gene ambiguous. The CDR3 extends over 15 amino acids. The germline V gene encodes CDR1 SGHRS and CDR2 YFSETQ. V lost 0 bases and J lost 7, with 14 bases in between. The CDR3: CASSLAPTLGNIQYF. CDR3 bases: TGCGCCAGCAGCTTGGCCCCTACCCTGGGGAACATTCAGTACTTC.

The table lists this clonotype with many counts. CDR3 nucleotide sequence: TGCGCCAGCAGCTCAGGGGTGTTCGGCGGGGGCACTGAAGCTTTCTTT. Its translation is CASSSGVFGGGTEAFF. This sequence joins TRBV5-1 and TRBJ1-1; perhaps TRBD1 as D (6 bases). This CDR3 has 16 amino acids. The V end lost 3 bases, the J end lost 4 bases, and 19 bases lay between the germline ends. Germline CDR1 is SGHRS and CDR2 is YFSETQ.

This clonotype was found many times. V gene TRBV12-3 or TRBV12-4 combines with J gene TRBJ2-7, with D possibly TRBD1 on 6 matching bases. The CDR3 runs to 16 residues. V lost 3 bases, J lost 1 base, and 16 bases lay in between. CDR3 amino acids: CASSFISPTGSYEQYF. The CDR3 bases are TGTGCCAGCAGTTTCATCTCACCCACAGGGTCCTACGAGCAGTACTTC.

This clonotype occurred many times. V and J are TRBV7-8 and TRBJ1-2, with D possibly TRBD1 on 5 matching bases. The germline gives CDR1 SGHVS, CDR2 FQNEAQ. This CDR3 spans 14 amino acids. Trimming removed 5 bases at V and 8 bases at J, with 18 bases between. The CDR3 nucleotides are TGTGCCAGCAGCCGATCAGGGATGGTCAGCGGCTACACCTTC. Amino acid sequence: CASSRSGMVSGYTF. Filled out from reference TRBV7-8 and TRBJ1-2, the complete variable domain reads GAGVSQSPRYKVAKRGQDVALRCDPISGHVSLFWYQQALGQGPEFLTYFQNEAQLDKSGLPSDRFFAERPEGSVSTLKIQRTQQEDSAVYLCASSRSGMVSGYTFGSGTRLTVV.

The table lists this clonotype with a count of one. The V call is TRBV2, the J call TRBJ2-3; 9 positions agree with TRBD1. With V trimmed by 8 bases and J by 8 bases, 5 bases remained unmatched. There are 12 residues in the CDR3. From germline, CDR1 is SNHLY and CDR2 FYNNEI. Here the CDR3 DNA reads TGTGCCAGCCGGGACAGGGAGTTTACGCAGTATTTT. Amino acid sequence: CASRDREFTQYF.

The V gene is TRBV9, the J gene TRBJ2-2, with 9 bases matching TRBD2. The CDR3 has 18 amino acids. The V gene end was trimmed by 0 bases and the J gene end by 6 bases; junction bases not matched to a gene: 12. Germline lookup yields CDR1 SGDLS and CDR2 YYNGEE. The CDR3 nucleotides are TGTGCCAGCAGCGTAGCTTTGGCGGGAGGGCCGAGCCCCGGGGAGCTGTTTTTT. It codes for CASSVALAGGPSPGELFF.

This sequence joins TRBV5-1 and TRBJ1-1, with D perhaps TRBD1 (6 bases). From germline, CDR1 is SGHRS and CDR2 YFSETQ. The V and J ends lost 4 bases and 3 bases respectively, with 10 bases between them. The CDR3 extends over 13 amino acids. CDR3 in amino acids: CASSNTGYTEAFF. CDR3 coding DNA: TGCGCCAGCAGCAATACAGGGTACACTGAAGCTTTCTTT.

The J gene is TRBJ1-6, the V gene TRBV15, with 8 bases that match TRBD1. The germline V gene has CDR1 LNHNV and CDR2 YYDKDF (reference sequence). This CDR3 has 16 residues. Trimming removed 5 bases from V and 3 bases from J; junction bases left unmatched: 6. CDR3 sequence (DNA): TGTGCCACCAGCTTACCCGACAGGGGCTATAATTCACCCCTCCACTTT. Protein product: CATSLPDRGYNSPLHF.